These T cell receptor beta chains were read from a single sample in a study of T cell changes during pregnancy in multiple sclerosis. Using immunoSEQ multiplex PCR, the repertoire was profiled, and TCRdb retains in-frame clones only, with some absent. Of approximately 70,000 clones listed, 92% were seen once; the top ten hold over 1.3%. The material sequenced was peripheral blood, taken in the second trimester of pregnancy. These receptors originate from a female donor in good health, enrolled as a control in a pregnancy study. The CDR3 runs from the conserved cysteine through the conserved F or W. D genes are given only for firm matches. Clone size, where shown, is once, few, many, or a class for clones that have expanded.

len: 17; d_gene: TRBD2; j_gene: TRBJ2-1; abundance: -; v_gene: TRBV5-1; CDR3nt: TGCGCCAGCAGCTTGGCCGGTAGCGGGAGTGGTCCCAATGAGCAGTTCTTC; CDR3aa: CASSLAGSGSGPNEQFF
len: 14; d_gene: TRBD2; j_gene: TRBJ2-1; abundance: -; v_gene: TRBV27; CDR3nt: TGTGCCAGCATCGGGACTAGCGGGGCCAATGAGCAGTTCTTC; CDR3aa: CASIGTSGANEQFF
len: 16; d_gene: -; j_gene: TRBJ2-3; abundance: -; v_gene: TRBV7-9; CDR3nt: TGTGCCAGCAGCTTAGATCAGGGATTAAGCACAGATACGCAGTATTTT; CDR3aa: CASSLDQGLSTDTQYF
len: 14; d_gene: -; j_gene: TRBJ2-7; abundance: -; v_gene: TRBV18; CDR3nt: TGTGCCAGCTCACCTTCCTTTAGCTCCTACGAGCAGTACTTC; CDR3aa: CASSPSFSSYEQYF
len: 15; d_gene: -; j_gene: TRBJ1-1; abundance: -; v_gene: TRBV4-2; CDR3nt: TGTGCCAGCAGCCAAGGGGCGTCGGAGGACACTGAAGCTTTCTTT; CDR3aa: CASSQGASEDTEAFF
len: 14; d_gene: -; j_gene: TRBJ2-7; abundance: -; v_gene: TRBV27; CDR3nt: TGTGCCAGCAGTTTATCCGGACTCTCCTACGAGCAGTACTTC; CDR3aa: CASSLSGLSYEQYF
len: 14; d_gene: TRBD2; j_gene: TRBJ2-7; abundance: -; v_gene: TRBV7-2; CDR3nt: TGTGCCAGCAGCAAAGCGGGGGTTGCCTACGAGCAGTACTTC; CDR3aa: CASSKAGVAYEQYF
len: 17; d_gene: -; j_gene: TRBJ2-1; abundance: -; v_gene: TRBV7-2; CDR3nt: TGTGCCAGCAGCTCGTGGGGGGCGGCGGGAGTAGACAATGAGCAGTTCTTC; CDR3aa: CASSSWGAAGVDNEQFF
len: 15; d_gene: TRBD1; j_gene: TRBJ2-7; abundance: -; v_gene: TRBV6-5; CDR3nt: TGTGCCAGCAGTTACTCGGGGACAGGGTCCTACGAGCAGTACTTC; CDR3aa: CASSYSGTGSYEQYF
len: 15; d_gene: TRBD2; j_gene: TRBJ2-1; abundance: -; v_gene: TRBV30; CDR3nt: TGTGCCTGGGTAGCGGGAGATATCTCCTACAATGAGCAGTTCTTC; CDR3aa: CAWVAGDISYNEQFF
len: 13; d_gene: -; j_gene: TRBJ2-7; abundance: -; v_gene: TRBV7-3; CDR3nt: TGTGCCAGCAGCCCTTTTGTGGGGGGCGAGCAGTACTTC; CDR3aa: CASSPFVGGEQYF
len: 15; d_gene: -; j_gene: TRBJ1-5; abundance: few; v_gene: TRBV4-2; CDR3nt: TGTGCCAGCAGCCAAGATGCTATTAGCAATCAGCCCCAGCATTTT; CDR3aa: CASSQDAISNQPQHF
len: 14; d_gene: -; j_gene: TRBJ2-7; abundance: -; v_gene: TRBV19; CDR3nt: TGTGCCAGTAGTATCGGGACAAATTCCTACGAGCAGTACTTC; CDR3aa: CASSIGTNSYEQYF
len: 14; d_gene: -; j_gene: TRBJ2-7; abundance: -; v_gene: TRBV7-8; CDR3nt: TGTGCCAGCAGCTTAGAGGGGGGGACCTACGAGCAGTACTTC; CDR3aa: CASSLEGGTYEQYF
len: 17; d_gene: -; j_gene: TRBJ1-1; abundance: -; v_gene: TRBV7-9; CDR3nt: TGTGCCAGCAGCTTAGGTCTGGGGGGGCGCGAGGACACTGAAGCTTTCTTT; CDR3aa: CASSLGLGGREDTEAFF
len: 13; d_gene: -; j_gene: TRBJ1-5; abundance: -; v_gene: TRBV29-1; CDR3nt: TGCAGCGTTGCAAAAAATAGCAATCAGCCCCAGCATTTT; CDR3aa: CSVAKNSNQPQHF
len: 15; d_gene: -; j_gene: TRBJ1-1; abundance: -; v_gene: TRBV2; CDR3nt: TGTGCCAGCAGTGAAGGGGGCCACTTGAACACTGAAGCTTTCTTT; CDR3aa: CASSEGGHLNTEAFF
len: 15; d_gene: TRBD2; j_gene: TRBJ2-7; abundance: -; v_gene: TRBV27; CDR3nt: TGTGCCAGCAGTGGGCTAGCGGGTTTGGGGTACGAGCAGTACTTC; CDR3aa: CASSGLAGLGYEQYF
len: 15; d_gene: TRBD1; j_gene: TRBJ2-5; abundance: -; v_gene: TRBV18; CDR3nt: TGTGCCAGCTCACCAAACAGGGGGTACCAAGAGACCCAGTACTTC; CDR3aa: CASSPNRGYQETQYF
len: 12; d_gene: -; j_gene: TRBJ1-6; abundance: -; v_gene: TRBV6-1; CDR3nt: TGTGCCAGCATTCGAGCCGGGACACCCCTCCACTTT; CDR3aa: CASIRAGTPLHF
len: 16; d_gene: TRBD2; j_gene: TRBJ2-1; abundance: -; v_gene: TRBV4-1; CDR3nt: TGCGCCAGCAGCCAAGCCCCGACTAGCGGGAGTTATGAGCAGTTCTTC; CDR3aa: CASSQAPTSGSYEQFF
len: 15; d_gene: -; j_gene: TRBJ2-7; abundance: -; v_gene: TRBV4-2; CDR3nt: TGTGCCAGCAGCCAAGATGGCGACAGGACCTACGAGCAGTACTTC; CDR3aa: CASSQDGDRTYEQYF
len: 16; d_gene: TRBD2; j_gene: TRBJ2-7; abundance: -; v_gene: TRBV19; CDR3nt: TGTGCCAGTAGTAAAAGACTAGCGGGGGCCTCCTACGAGCAGTACTTC; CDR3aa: CASSKRLAGASYEQYF
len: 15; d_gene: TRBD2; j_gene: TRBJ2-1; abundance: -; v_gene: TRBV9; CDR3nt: TGTGCCAGCAGCGTAGTCGGCGGGAGCTACAATGAGCAGTTCTTC; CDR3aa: CASSVVGGSYNEQFF
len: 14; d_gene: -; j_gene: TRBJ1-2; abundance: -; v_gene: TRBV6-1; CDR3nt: TGTGCCAGCAACTTGGACAGTTCAGTCTTTGGCTACACCTTC; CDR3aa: CASNLDSSVFGYTF
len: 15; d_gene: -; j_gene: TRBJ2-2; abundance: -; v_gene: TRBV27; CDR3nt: TGTGCCAGCAGTTTACTAGCGACGAACACCGGGGAGCTGTTTTTT; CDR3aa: CASSLLATNTGELFF
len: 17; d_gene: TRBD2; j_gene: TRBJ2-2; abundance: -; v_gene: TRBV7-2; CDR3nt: TGTGCCAGCAGCTTCTCCCAACTAGCGCGCCTCCCAGGGGAGCTGTTTTTT; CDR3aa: CASSFSQLARLPGELFF
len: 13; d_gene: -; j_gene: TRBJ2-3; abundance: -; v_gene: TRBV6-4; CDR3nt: TGTGCCAGCAGTGCAGCGGCCTGGGATACGCAGTATTTT; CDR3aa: CASSAAAWDTQYF
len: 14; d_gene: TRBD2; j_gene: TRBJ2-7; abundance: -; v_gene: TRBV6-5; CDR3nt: TGTGCCGCCGGCGGGGGGGGAGCCTTGTACGAGCAGTACTTC; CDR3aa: CAAGGGGALYEQYF
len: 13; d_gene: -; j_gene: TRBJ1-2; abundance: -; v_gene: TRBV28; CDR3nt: TGTGCCAGCAGTTTAGCTAGTGGGTATGGCTACACCTTC; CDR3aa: CASSLASGYGYTF
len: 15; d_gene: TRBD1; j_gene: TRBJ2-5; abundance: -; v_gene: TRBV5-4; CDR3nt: TGTGCCAGCAGCCTAGGGACAGAAGGAGGAGAGACCCAGTACTTC; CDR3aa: CASSLGTEGGETQYF
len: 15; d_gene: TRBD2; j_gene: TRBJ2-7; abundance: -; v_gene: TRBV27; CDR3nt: TGTGCCAGCAGTTCACCTCCGGGACTACGCTACGAGCAGTACTTC; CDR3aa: CASSSPPGLRYEQYF
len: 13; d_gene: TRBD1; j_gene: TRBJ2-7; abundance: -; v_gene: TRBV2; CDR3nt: TGTGCCATCGGGACAGGGGGGTTCTACGAGCAGTACTTC; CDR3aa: CAIGTGGFYEQYF
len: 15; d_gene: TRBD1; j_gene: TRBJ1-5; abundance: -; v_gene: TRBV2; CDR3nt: TGTGCCAGCAGTCCAGAGACAGGGACCTATCAGCCCCAGCATTTT; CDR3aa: CASSPETGTYQPQHF
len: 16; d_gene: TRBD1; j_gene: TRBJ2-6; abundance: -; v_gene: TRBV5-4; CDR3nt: TGTGCCAGCAGCTTTCCCAGGGGGACCGGGGCCAACGTCCTGACTTTC; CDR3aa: CASSFPRGTGANVLTF
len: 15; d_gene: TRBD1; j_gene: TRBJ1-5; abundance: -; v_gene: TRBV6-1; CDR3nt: TGTGCCAGCAGTGAAGGAGGGGGCCCAAATCAGCCCCAGCATTTT; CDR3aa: CASSEGGGPNQPQHF
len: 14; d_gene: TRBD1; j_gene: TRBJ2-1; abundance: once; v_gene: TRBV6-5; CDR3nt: TGTGCCAGCATGGGACAGGGGATACGGGATGAGCAGTTCTTC; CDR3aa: CASMGQGIRDEQFF
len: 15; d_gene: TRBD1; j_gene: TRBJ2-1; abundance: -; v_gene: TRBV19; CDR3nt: TGTGCCAGTAGTAAGGGGACAGGGGTTGGCAATGAGCAGTTCTTC; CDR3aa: CASSKGTGVGNEQFF
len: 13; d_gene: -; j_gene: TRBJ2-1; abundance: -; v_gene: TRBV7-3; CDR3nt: TGTGCCAGCAGCTATGGGAGTGGAGGCGAGCAGTTCTTC; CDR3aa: CASSYGSGGEQFF
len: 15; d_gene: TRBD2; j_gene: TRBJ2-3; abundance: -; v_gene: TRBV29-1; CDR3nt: TGCAGCGTTACCGGGACTAGCGGGGGCACAGATACGCAGTATTTT; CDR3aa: CSVTGTSGGTDTQYF
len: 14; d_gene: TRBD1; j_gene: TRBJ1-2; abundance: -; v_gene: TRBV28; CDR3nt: TGTGCCAGCAGTCGACCGACAGGGCTCTATGGCTACACCTTC; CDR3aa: CASSRPTGLYGYTF
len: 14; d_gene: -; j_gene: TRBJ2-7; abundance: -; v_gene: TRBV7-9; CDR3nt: TGTGCCAGCAGCTTCAGCGAGGGCTCCTCCGAGCAGTACTTC; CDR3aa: CASSFSEGSSEQYF
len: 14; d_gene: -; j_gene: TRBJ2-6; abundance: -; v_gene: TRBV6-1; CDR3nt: TGTGCCAGCAGTGAGGAGACTGGGGCCAACGTCCTGACTTTC; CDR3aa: CASSEETGANVLTF
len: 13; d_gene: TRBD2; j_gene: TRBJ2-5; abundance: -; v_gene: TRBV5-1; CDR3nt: TGCGCCAGTAGTCTAGCGGGGGGTGAGACCCAGTACTTC; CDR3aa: CASSLAGGETQYF